The following is a T cell receptor (beta chain) sequence with its context. Its antigen is unidentified. CDR3 length: 15 residues. Trimming shortened V by 1 base and J by 2 bases, and 11 bases separated the two germline ends. Looked up from germline, CDR1 is SGHAT and CDR2 is FQDESV (reference sequence). Primers for the PCR totalled 60 Vbeta and 13 Jbeta. Method: immunoSEQ multiplex PCR; TCRdb's copy keeps in-frame clones and lacks some. The sample lists a few hundred thousand clones, about 86% occurring once. The data are from a study of cytomegalovirus exposure and HLA in healthy donors. Findings and caveats of the study: TCR sequences were mostly rare, though some public TCRs occurred in many donors. In a later analysis, specific HLA alleles were associated with some 16,000 TCR beta sequences at a 0.05 false discovery rate. Later analysis indicated greater clonal expansion among HLA-associated TCR beta chains than among equally common other chains. Later work found most CMV-associated TCR beta chains apparently HLA-restricted.

This sequence originates from a woman aged 55-69 years in good health and CMV-seropositive. Input material: PBMCs. This rearrangement joins TRBV11-1 to TRBJ2-5; the D gene is possibly TRBD1 (6 bases). In nucleotides, the CDR3 is TGTGCCAGCAGCTTAGGGGGGCCCCAACAAGAGACCCAGTACTTC. This encodes CASSLGGPQQETQYF.